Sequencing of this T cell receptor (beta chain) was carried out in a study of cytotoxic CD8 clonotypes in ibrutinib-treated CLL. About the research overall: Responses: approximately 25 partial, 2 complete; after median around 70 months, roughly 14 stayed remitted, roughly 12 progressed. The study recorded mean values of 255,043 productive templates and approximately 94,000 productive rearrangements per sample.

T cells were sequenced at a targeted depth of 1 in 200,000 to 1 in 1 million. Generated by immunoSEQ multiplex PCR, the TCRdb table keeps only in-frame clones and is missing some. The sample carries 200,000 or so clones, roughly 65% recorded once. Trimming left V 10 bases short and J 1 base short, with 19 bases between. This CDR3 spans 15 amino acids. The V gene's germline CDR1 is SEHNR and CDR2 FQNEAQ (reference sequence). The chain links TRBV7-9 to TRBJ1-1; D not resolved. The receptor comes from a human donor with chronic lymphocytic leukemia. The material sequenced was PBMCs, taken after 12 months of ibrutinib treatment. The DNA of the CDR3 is TGTGCCACTAGAGAACGAGGGCTGGGGAACACTGAAGCTTTCTTT. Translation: CATRERGLGNTEAFF.